The 23 T cell receptor beta chains listed next were all sequenced from one sample in a study of OX40 agonist ivuxolimab in advanced cancers. The method behind the library was the immunoSEQ multiplex PCR assay. TCRdb retrieved this table from immuneACCESS and kept in-frame rearrangements only. Not all clones are present; in checked studies, unresolved V genes account for under half, and no reason is known for the remainder. Recorded for this sample are roughly 80,000 clones; approximately 82% of them occurred a single time. Of the sample, 0.75% to 1% falls within the top ten clones. Specimen: CD4+ or CD8+ T cells sorted from blood, collected in a trial of the OX40 agonist ivuxolimab. The receptor set was obtained from an adult with an advanced solid tumor such as melanoma, head and neck, liver or kidney cancer.

The chain employs TRBV10-3 and TRBJ1-3; D not resolved. From germline, CDR1 is ENHRY and CDR2 SYGVKD. There are 14 residues in the CDR3. V shed 6 bases and J shed 0 bases, with 9 bases lying between them. CDR3 in amino acids: CAIREGPSGNTIYF. DNA of the CDR3: TGTGCCATCAGAGAGGGCCCCTCTGGAAACACCATATATTTT.

This rearrangement joins TRBV9 to TRBJ2-3; 15 bases line up with TRBD2. The V gene's germline CDR1 is SGDLS and CDR2 YYNGEE. The CDR3 length is 18 residues. The trim removed 3 bases at V and 5 bases at J, leaving 10 bases unmatched. The CDR3 loop is CASSAQVGLAGGKDTQYF. The CDR3 nucleotides read TGTGCCAGCAGCGCGCAAGTGGGACTAGCGGGGGGTAAAGATACGCAGTATTTT.

This rearrangement joins TRBV4-3 to TRBJ2-1; D remains ambiguous. V shed 4 bases and J shed 0 bases, with 10 bases lying between them. CDR1 is LGHNA and CDR2 is YSLEER in the germline V gene. The CDR3 spans 15 residues. The CDR3 protein is CASSLGESSYNEQFF. CDR3 nucleotide sequence: TGCGCCAGCAGCCTAGGTGAGAGCTCCTACAATGAGCAGTTCTTC.

The chain is built from TRBV18 and TRBJ1-4, with D tentatively TRBD1 (6 bases). V was trimmed by 3 bases and J by 8 bases, leaving 13 bases between them. Germline V lookup: CDR1 KGHSH, CDR2 LQKENI. The CDR3 is 14 amino acids. The DNA for the CDR3 is TGTGCCAGCTCACCCGACCGGGGGCAGGAAAAACTGTTTTTT. This translates into CASSPDRGQEKLFF.

This chain connects TRBV18 to TRBJ2-1; D is uncertain. The CDR3 consists of 15 residues. V lost 4 bases and J 9 bases, leaving 19 bases between the germline ends. The germline V gene has CDR1 KGHSH and CDR2 LQKENI. In nucleotides, the CDR3 is TGTGCCAGCTCACAATCTACCGGGCCCCCTGGTGAGCAGTTCTTC. Translation gives CASSQSTGPPGEQFF. Together with reference TRBV18 and TRBJ2-1, the CDR3 gives the full variable domain: NAGVMQNPRHLVRRRGQEARLRCSPMKGHSHVYWYRQLPEEGLKFMVYLQKENIIDESGMPKERFSAEFPKEGPSILRIQQVVRGDSAAYFCASSQSTGPPGEQFFGPGTRLTVL.

This chain joins TRBV19 and TRBJ1-2, with 10 bases that match TRBD1. Germline loops: CDR1 LNHDA, CDR2 SQIVND (reference sequence). The CDR3 totals 13 residues. V shed 5 bases, J shed 7 bases, and the junction held 4 bases outside the gene matches. CDR3 in amino acids: CASSGQGGGGYTF. Here the CDR3 DNA reads TGTGCCAGTAGTGGACAGGGGGGAGGTGGCTACACCTTC.

V and J are TRBV4-2 and TRBJ1-1; D unresolved. This CDR3 contains 20 residues. V was pared by 0 bases and J by 0 bases, with 23 bases between. The V gene's germline CDR1 is LGHNA and CDR2 YNFKEQ. The CDR3 coding sequence is TGTGCCAGCAGCCAAGACCGCCGGAGGTCCGGGGAACTTTTGAACACTGAAGCTTTCTTT. Amino acid sequence: CASSQDRRRSGELLNTEAFF.

This clone was counted a few times. This chain links TRBV5-1 with TRBJ1-2; D perhaps matches TRBD1 (5 bases). CDR1 and CDR2 (germline): SGHRS, YFSETQ. This CDR3 contains 14 residues. V shed 4 bases and J shed 2 bases, with 12 bases lying between them. The CDR3: CASSKDTNNYGYTF. DNA for the CDR3: TGCGCCAGCAGCAAGGACACCAACAACTATGGCTACACCTTC. The full variable domain, rest sourced from reference TRBV5-1 and TRBJ1-2, is KAGVTQTPRYLIKTRGQQVTLSCSPISGHRSVSWYQQTPGQGLQFLFEYFSETQRNKGNFPGRFSGRQFSNSRSEMNVSTLELGDSALYLCASSKDTNNYGYTFGSGTRLTVV.

The V call is TRBV5-6, the J call TRBJ2-7; 7 nucleotides line up with TRBD1. After removal of 4 bases from V and 5 bases from J, the junction contained 3 bases not matched to a gene. The CDR3 consists of 12 residues. Germline V gene lookup returns CDR1 SGHDT and CDR2 YYEEEE. In nucleotides, the CDR3 is TGTGCCAGCAGCCGGGACAGCCACGAGCAGTACTTC. Protein: CASSRDSHEQYF.

This clone was recorded once. The chain links TRBV30 to TRBJ2-3; 9 bases map to TRBD2. CDR3 size: 15 residues. The ends lost 7 bases at V and 1 base at J; junction bases unmatched: 9. Germline assignment: CDR1 GTSNPN and CDR2 SVGIG (reference sequence). DNA for the CDR3: TGTGCCTACGCCAGGGAGCGGGGGGGCACAGATACGCAGTATTTT. Translating gives CAYARERGGTDTQYF.

The V gene is TRBV11-1, the J gene TRBJ2-7, with 9 bases fitting TRBD1. Germline-derived CDR1 and CDR2 are SGHAT and FQDESV (reference sequence). CDR3 length equals 13 residues. Trimming cost V 4 bases and J 5 bases; bases outside gene matches: 3. The CDR3 reads CASSWRDRDEQYF. CDR3 DNA: TGTGCCAGCAGCTGGAGGGACAGGGACGAGCAGTACTTC.

CDR3 sequence reads: CASTPQGLNTEAFF. Written as DNA, the CDR3 is TGTGCCAGCACCCCCCAGGGTTTGAACACTGAAGCTTTCTTT. V is TRBV7-2 and J is TRBJ1-1; maybe TRBD1 (5 bases). CDR3 length equals 14 residues. Germline V gene data show CDR1 as SGHTA and CDR2 as FQGNSA. Trimming took 7 bases from V and 0 from J, leaving 12 bases between them.

The rearrangement uses TRBV2 and TRBJ1-3; maybe TRBD1 (5 bases). The CDR3 consists of 18 residues. Germline V gives CDR1 SNHLY, CDR2 FYNNEI. V gave up 2 bases and J gave up 4 bases, with 21 bases separating them. CDR3 in amino acids: CASSEQGQGALSGNTIYF. DNA for the CDR3: TGTGCCAGCAGTGAACAGGGTCAGGGTGCTCTTTCAGGAAACACCATATATTTT.

The chain has TRBV30 and TRBJ2-4, with D tentatively TRBD2 (5 bases). The germline V gene encodes CDR1 GTSNPN and CDR2 SVGIG (reference sequence). V gave up 0 bases and J gave up 6 bases, with 9 bases separating them. This CDR3 spans 13 amino acids. As DNA, the CDR3 is TGTGCCTGGAGTGTAGGAGGAGGAAACATTCAGTACTTC. Protein sequence: CAWSVGGGNIQYF. Based on the CDR3 plus reference TRBV30 and TRBJ2-4, the full variable domain is SQTIHQWPATLVQPVGSPLSLECTVEGTSNPNLYWYRQAAGRGLQLLFYSVGIGQISSEVPQNLSASRPQDRQFILSSKKLLLSDSGFYLCAWSVGGGNIQYFGAGTRLSVL.

The chain links TRBV6-6 to TRBJ1-2; possibly TRBD1 for D (5 bases). The CDR3 runs to 15 residues. V dropped 4 bases and J dropped 4 bases, with 16 bases sitting between them. Germline CDR1 MNHNY, CDR2 SVGAGI (reference sequence). CDR3 DNA: TGTGCCAGCAGTTTCCCGGGGCCGCCTCCCTATGGCTACACCTTC. It translates to CASSFPGPPPYGYTF.

The rearrangement links TRBV4-2 to TRBJ2-1, with D uncertain. Looked up from germline, CDR1 is LGHNA and CDR2 is YNFKEQ. This CDR3 region has 16 residues. The V end was cut by 0 bases, the J end by 0 bases, with 9 bases between. The CDR3 protein is CASSQDPPGSYNEQFF. The CDR3 DNA is TGTGCCAGCAGCCAAGATCCTCCCGGCTCCTACAATGAGCAGTTCTTC.

CDR3 loop: CASSVRPSYNSPLHF. CDR3 nucleotide sequence: TGTGCCAGCAGCGTACGGCCCTCCTATAATTCACCCCTCCACTTT. This chain joins TRBV9 and TRBJ1-6, with D hard to call. Germline-derived CDR1 and CDR2 are SGDLS and YYNGEE. Trimming cost V 1 base and J 0 bases, with 5 bases left between them. CDR3 size: 15 residues.

The chain combines TRBV6-1 with TRBJ1-2; D is unresolved. Germline CDR1 is MNHNS and CDR2 is SASEGT. Trimming shortened V by 6 bases and J by 3 bases, and 11 bases separated the two germline ends. The CDR3 covers 13 residues. The CDR3, as DNA: TGTGCCAGCAGCCGCGGGGTGGACTATGGCTACACCTTC. Amino acids: CASSRGVDYGYTF.

This clone has only one observation. The chain employs TRBV19 and TRBJ1-3, with D possibly matching TRBD1 (5 bases). This CDR3 has 15 residues. Trimming took off 2 bases at V and 4 bases at J, with 12 bases between the two ends. Germline V gene lookup returns CDR1 LNHDA and CDR2 SQIVND (reference sequence). The CDR3 is CASSISRQKGNTIYF. CDR3 in DNA: TGTGCCAGTAGTATAAGTCGACAGAAAGGAAACACCATATATTTT.

The chain combines TRBV29-1 with TRBJ2-7; either TRBD1 or TRBD2 may supply D (5 bases each). V was trimmed by 6 bases and J by 1 base, leaving 13 bases between them. Germline assignment: CDR1 SQVTM and CDR2 ANQGSEA. The CDR3 sequence is 13 residues long. CDR3 in DNA: TGCAGCGTGGGACGAGGAGGTTCCTACGAGCAGTACTTC. It is translated as CSVGRGGSYEQYF.

This chain connects TRBV4-3 to TRBJ1-1; D unresolved. In germline, CDR1 is LGHNA, CDR2 YSLEER. V shed 0 bases and J shed 11 bases, with 16 bases lying between them. The CDR3 loop spans 14 amino acids. The CDR3 sequence is CASSQETVGRYAFF. The CDR3 nucleotides read TGCGCCAGCAGCCAAGAAACCGTCGGCAGGTACGCTTTCTTT.

This clone occurred a few times. This chain joins TRBV6-6 and TRBJ1-5; D remains unclear. CDR1 and CDR2 from the germline V gene are MNHNY and SVGAGI (reference sequence). The CDR3 has 12 amino acids. With 6 bases removed from V and 5 bases from J, the gap between germline ends came to 8 bases. DNA for the CDR3: TGTGCCAGCAGCCGGGCGGATCAGCCCCAGCATTTT. Translated: CASSRADQPQHF.

This chain uses TRBV7-2 with TRBJ2-7; the D is unclear. This CDR3 region has 15 residues. V was trimmed by 3 bases and J by 0 bases, leaving 12 bases between them. In germline, CDR1 is SGHTA, CDR2 FQGNSA. CDR3 residues: CASSFMQESSYEQYF. In DNA, the CDR3 is TGTGCCAGCAGCTTTATGCAGGAGAGCTCCTACGAGCAGTACTTC. Based on the CDR3 plus reference TRBV7-2 and TRBJ2-7, the full variable domain is GAGVSQSPSNKVTEKGKDVELRCDPISGHTALYWYRQSLGQGLEFLIYFQGNSAPDKSGLPSDRFSAERTGGSVSTLTIQRTQQEDSAVYLCASSFMQESSYEQYFGPGTRLTVT.